These 28 T cell receptor beta chains were sequenced from one sample in a study of shared clonotypes between healthy human individuals. TCRdb's table, derived via immunoSEQ multiplex PCR, lists solely in-frame clones and lacks some. Among 2 million to 2.5 million clones listed, 85% to 95% were seen once. Sequenced sample: naive CD4+ T cells from PBMCs. Documented subset: CD45RA+ positively selected. The origin of the receptors is a man between 18 and 29 years old in good health. Some clones in this sample may be carry-over from other donors' samples.

The chain has TRBV6-5 and TRBJ2-3; tentatively, D is TRBD2 (5 bases). The CDR3 length is 15 residues. Germline lookup yields CDR1 MNHEY and CDR2 SVGAGI. The V and J ends lost 8 bases and 2 bases respectively, with 17 bases between them. The CDR3 DNA is TGTGCCAGCTCCAACGAGGCGGGCTACACAGATACGCAGTATTTT. Translation gives CASSNEAGYTDTQYF.

This chain links TRBV7-2 with TRBJ1-5; D gene uncertain. The germline V gene has CDR1 SGHTA and CDR2 FQGNSA. Trimming took 1 base from V and 11 from J, leaving 15 bases between them. CDR3 size: 14 residues. CDR3 sequence: CASSLGPGLRAQHF. CDR3 in DNA: TGTGCCAGCAGCTTAGGTCCAGGCCTGAGGGCCCAGCATTTT.

V and J are TRBV2 and TRBJ1-2, with D unresolved. With 5 bases removed from V and 6 bases from J, the gap between germline ends came to 10 bases. The CDR3 runs 12 residues. CDR1 and CDR2 from the germline V gene are SNHLY and FYNNEI. As DNA, the CDR3 is TGTGCCAGCAGTAGGACGGAGAATGGCTACACCTTC. Residues: CASSRTENGYTF.

V usage is TRBV11-2 and J usage is TRBJ2-7; D ambiguous. The CDR3 length is 14 residues. Trimming took 1 base from V and 6 from J, leaving 13 bases between them. The germline V gene encodes CDR1 SGHAT and CDR2 FQNNGV. DNA for the CDR3: TGTGCCAGCAGCTTAGGTCACTCCCTAGGCGAGCAGTACTTC. It codes for CASSLGHSLGEQYF. Full variable domain (missing parts from reference TRBV11-2 and TRBJ2-7): EAGVAQSPRYKIIEKRQSVAFWCNPISGHATLYWYQQILGQGPKLLIQFQNNGVVDDSQLPKDRFSAERLKGVDSTLKIQPAKLEDSAVYLCASSLGHSLGEQYFGPGTRLTVT.

CDR3 amino acids: CASRSGGGIYEQYF. DNA of the CDR3: TGTGCCAGCAGATCCGGTGGGGGGATCTACGAGCAGTACTTC. V usage is TRBV7-2 and J usage is TRBJ2-7, with D maybe TRBD2 (6 bases). The CDR3 runs to 14 residues. The V end was cut by 6 bases, the J end by 3 bases, with 15 bases between. The V gene's germline CDR1 is SGHTA and CDR2 FQGNSA. The full variable domain, its missing parts supplied by reference TRBV7-2 and TRBJ2-7, is GAGVSQSPSNKVTEKGKDVELRCDPISGHTALYWYRQSLGQGLEFLIYFQGNSAPDKSGLPSDRFSAERTGGSVSTLTIQRTQQEDSAVYLCASRSGGGIYEQYFGPGTRLTVT.

V and J are TRBV5-1 and TRBJ1-6, with 9 bases identical to TRBD1. The CDR3 spans 14 residues. The germline V gene encodes CDR1 SGHRS and CDR2 YFSETQ. Unmatched junction bases numbered 2, after V lost 4 bases and J lost 6 bases. The CDR3 sequence is CASSEGQGNSPLHF. The CDR3 DNA sequence: TGCGCCAGCAGCGAGGGACAGGGTAATTCACCCCTCCACTTT.

The rearrangement uses TRBV6-5 and TRBJ2-7; 15 bases are a match to TRBD2. Trimming at V came to 5 bases and at J to 7 bases, leaving 3 bases not matched to a gene. This CDR3 has 14 amino acids. Germline lookup yields CDR1 MNHEY and CDR2 SVGAGI. This chain's CDR3 is CASSRTSGREEQYF. The CDR3 bases are TGTGCCAGCAGTCGGACTAGCGGGAGGGAGGAGCAGTACTTC.

The CDR3 sequence is CASSDGQGLYGYTF. DNA of the CDR3: TGTGCCAGCAGTGACGGACAGGGCCTCTATGGCTACACCTTC. The chain is built from TRBV6-1 and TRBJ1-2; 8 positions match TRBD1. The germline CDR1 and CDR2 sequences are MNHNS and SASEGT. This CDR3 has 14 residues. The J segment lost 4 bases and the V segment lost 3 bases, leaving 4 bases of the junction unmatched.

On this clone: This specimen includes other DNA sequences encoding the same CDR3. The chain employs TRBV9 and TRBJ1-2, with D perhaps TRBD1 (5 bases). The CDR3 runs to 14 residues. Trimming removed 0 bases from V and 2 bases from J, with 8 bases in between. CDR1 SGDLS and CDR2 YYNGEE come from the germline V gene. CDR3 nucleotides: TGTGCCAGCAGCGTAGGGGCAGGGAACTATGGCTACACCTTC. Translated: CASSVGAGNYGYTF.

The chain uses TRBV19 and TRBJ1-2; TRBD1 might be the D (6 bases). This CDR3 has 15 amino acids. The V end was cut by 3 bases, the J end by 6 bases, with 17 bases between. Germline V gene data show CDR1 as LNHDA and CDR2 as SQIVND (reference sequence). CDR3 nucleotide sequence: TGTGCCAGTAGTATTACATGGGACGGGGACAATGGCTACACCTTC. This sequence encodes CASSITWDGDNGYTF.

The chain has TRBV5-1 and TRBJ2-3; 7 bases align to TRBD2. V lost 4 bases, J lost 2 bases, and 7 bases stayed unmatched. The germline V gene has CDR1 SGHRS and CDR2 YFSETQ. This CDR3 has 15 residues. The CDR3 is CASSRDYPNTDTQYF. Here the CDR3 DNA reads TGCGCCAGCAGCCGGGACTACCCTAACACAGATACGCAGTATTTT.

V usage is TRBV10-1 and J usage is TRBJ2-5; a possible D gene is TRBD2 (5 bases). CDR1 WNHNN and CDR2 SYGVQD come from the germline V gene (reference sequence). The V gene lost 4 bases and the J gene lost 7 bases, with 19 bases spanning the gap. This CDR3 region has 15 residues. In nucleotides, the CDR3 is TGCGCCAGCAGTGCGGAGAGGGCGAGTGGAGGGACCCAGTACTTC. This sequence encodes CASSAERASGGTQYF.

The chain is built from TRBV6-4 and TRBJ2-3; D call uncertain. Germline V gene lookup returns CDR1 MRHNA and CDR2 SNTAGT. V lost 6 bases, J lost 0 bases, and 16 bases lay in between. CDR3 size: 16 residues. CDR3 sequence reads: CASRWARQPSTDTQYF. The CDR3 nucleotides read TGTGCCAGCAGGTGGGCTAGGCAACCTAGCACAGATACGCAGTATTTT.

The gene calls are TRBV25-1 and TRBJ2-7, with a tentative D call TRBD2 (6 bases). The ends were cut back, 6 bases at V and 3 bases at J, with 15 bases in the middle. This CDR3 region has 14 residues. Germline V CDR1 and CDR2: MGHDK, SYGVNS. CDR3 residues: CASRDPSAHYEQYF. CDR3 sequence (DNA): TGTGCCAGCAGGGACCCTAGCGCCCACTACGAGCAGTACTTC.

CDR3: CATSPRGLTGELFF. The DNA for the CDR3 is TGTGCCACCAGCCCACGTGGGCTCACCGGGGAGCTGTTTTTT. The chain uses TRBV15 and TRBJ2-2; D is undetermined. Germline CDR1 reads LNHNV; CDR2 reads YYDKDF (reference sequence). The CDR3 is made up of 14 amino acids. V lost 5 bases, J lost 4 bases, and 11 bases lay in between. The full variable domain, in which reference TRBV15 and TRBJ2-2 provide the parts outside the CDR3, is DAMVIQNPRYQVTQFGKPVTLSCSQTLNHNVMYWYQQKSSQAPKLLFHYYDKDFNNEADTPDNFQSRRPNTSFCFLDIRSPGLGDTAMYLCATSPRGLTGELFFGEGSRLTVL.

This sequence joins TRBV14 and TRBJ2-1, with TRBD2 identical over 14 bases. V lost 2 bases and J lost 8; bases outside the gene matches: 8. The CDR3 is made up of 17 amino acids. Germline lookup yields CDR1 SGHDN and CDR2 FVKESK. The CDR3 DNA reads as TGTGCCAGCAGCCAAAACCCGGGACTAGCGGGAGAGTATGAGCAGTTCTTC. It yields the protein CASSQNPGLAGEYEQFF.

This chain joins TRBV7-8 and TRBJ2-1; D is tentatively TRBD1 or TRBD2 (5 bases each). Trimming shortened V by 1 base and J by 1 base, and 8 bases separated the two germline ends. The CDR3 spans 15 residues. Germline CDR1 SGHVS, CDR2 FQNEAQ. CDR3 sequence reads: CASSLVGDSYNEQFF. The DNA for the CDR3 is TGTGCCAGCAGCTTAGTGGGGGATTCCTACAATGAGCAGTTCTTC.

This chain links TRBV6-1 with TRBJ2-1; D might be TRBD1 or TRBD2, each matching 5 bases. V lost 7 bases, J lost 6 bases, and 19 bases lay in between. Germline V gene data show CDR1 as MNHNS and CDR2 as SASEGT. The CDR3 runs to 15 residues. The CDR3 DNA follows: TGTGCCAGCACTTTCCGGGACCTCGGGCGCAATGAGCAGTTCTTC. Translating it yields CASTFRDLGRNEQFF.

The chain employs TRBV15 and TRBJ1-2; TRBD1 is a possible D gene (5 bases). Trimming stripped 3 bases from V and 8 bases from J, with 25 bases between. The CDR3 covers 17 residues. Per the germline V gene, CDR1 is LNHNV and CDR2 is YYDKDF (reference sequence). The chain's CDR3 is CATSSDLGQALERGYTF. The CDR3 nucleotides are TGTGCCACCAGCAGTGACTTGGGGCAGGCCTTGGAGAGAGGCTACACCTTC.

The chain joins TRBV11-2 to TRBJ2-7, with 8 bases matching TRBD1. Germline trimming cut 1 base from V and 1 base from J; bases unmatched to any gene: 3. The CDR3 is 15 amino acids. CDR1 SGHAT and CDR2 FQNNGV come from the germline V gene. The CDR3 DNA sequence: TGTGCCAGCAGCTTAGGGACAGGGATATCCTACGAGCAGTACTTC. It specifies CASSLGTGISYEQYF.

This clone showed up just once. The J gene is TRBJ2-2, the V gene TRBV11-2, with D tentatively TRBD1 or TRBD2 (5 bases each). The CDR3 sequence is 20 residues long. From germline, CDR1 is SGHAT and CDR2 FQNNGV. With 0 bases removed from V and 4 bases from J, the gap between germline ends came to 24 bases. CDR3 region: CASSLESPLGAGRSTGELFF. The CDR3, as DNA: TGTGCCAGCAGCTTAGAGTCCCCCCTCGGGGCAGGGCGAAGCACCGGGGAGCTGTTTTTT.

The chain couples TRBV7-8 to TRBJ2-5; D might be TRBD2 (6 bases). The germline V and J ends were trimmed by 1 base and 4 bases, with 10 bases remaining between them. The CDR3 loop spans 14 amino acids. Germline CDR1 SGHVS, CDR2 FQNEAQ. The CDR3 region is CASSLGGGGETQYF. For the CDR3, the DNA is TGTGCCAGCAGCTTAGGGGGAGGCGGAGAGACCCAGTACTTC.

This rearrangement joins TRBV4-1 to TRBJ1-2; D gene ambiguous. Trimming stripped 3 bases from V and 4 bases from J, with 9 bases between. This CDR3 has 13 amino acids. The germline V gene has CDR1 MGHRA and CDR2 YSYEKL. DNA of the CDR3: TGCGCCAGCAGCCAGCCAGACGGCTATGGCTACACCTTC. This gives the protein CASSQPDGYGYTF.

Here the CDR3 reads CASSPLTRPAFF. As DNA, the CDR3 is TGTGCCAGCAGTCCTCTCACTCGCCCAGCTTTCTTT. This sequence joins TRBV2 and TRBJ1-1; D unresolved. CDR3 size: 12 residues. The germline CDR1 and CDR2 sequences are SNHLY and FYNNEI. Trimming removed 5 bases at V and 10 bases at J, with 14 bases between.

CDR3 in amino acids: CAPPFRGLYEQYF. CDR3 nucleotide sequence: TGTGCCCCCCCGTTCAGGGGACTCTACGAGCAGTACTTC. The J gene is TRBJ2-7, the V gene TRBV27, with D possibly called TRBD1 or TRBD2 (6 bases each). The CDR3 contains 13 residues. Trimming pared 11 bases from V and 3 bases from J, leaving 17 bases between. Germline lookup yields CDR1 MNHEY and CDR2 SMNVEV (reference sequence).

The chain carries TRBV7-9 and TRBJ1-2; TRBD1 matches at 12 bases. Germline V gene lookup returns CDR1 SEHNR and CDR2 FQNEAQ (reference sequence). V gave up 3 bases and J gave up 8 bases; unmatched junction bases: 10. CDR3 length equals 16 residues. The CDR3 nucleotides are TGTGCCAGCAGCTTGGACCCGGGACAGGGGGCGAGGGGCTACACCTTC. As protein: CASSLDPGQGARGYTF.

The chain has TRBV7-9 and TRBJ2-7; maybe TRBD2 (6 bases). This CDR3 region has 14 residues. Trimming shortened V by 5 bases and J by 3 bases, and 14 bases separated the two germline ends. The germline V gene encodes CDR1 SEHNR and CDR2 FQNEAQ (reference sequence). CDR3 coding DNA: TGTGCCAGCAGCCCAACCGGGACTCGCTACGAGCAGTACTTC. Its translation is CASSPTGTRYEQYF.

The rearrangement uses TRBV5-1 and TRBJ2-3; 14 bases are shared with TRBD2. The CDR3 runs 17 residues. Looked up from germline, CDR1 is SGHRS and CDR2 is YFSETQ. V lost 0 bases, J lost 6 bases, and 6 bases stayed unmatched. Here the CDR3 DNA reads TGCGCCAGCAGCTTGGGCGGGACTAGCGGGAGTTCGGATACGCAGTATTTT. Encoded protein: CASSLGGTSGSSDTQYF.